Below, 19 T cell receptor beta chains from the same sample are listed, as sequenced in a study of T cells in women clearing cervical HPV infection. Using immunoSEQ multiplex PCR, the repertoire was profiled, and TCRdb retains in-frame clones only, with some absent. This sample lists over 25,000 clones; its ten largest clones have 17%. Material for sequencing was blood buffy coat. All receptors derive from a woman between 18 and 70 years old with a cervical HPV16 infection that either progressed to CIN3+ or cleared (not recorded which).

A word on this clone: Read sequence stops 3 residues before the CDR3 end, and the germline J gene provides the missing end. This chain joins TRBV7-3 and TRBJ2-3; D unclear. Germline CDR1 is SGHTA and CDR2 is FQGTGA. The CDR3 covers 16 residues. The germline V and J ends were trimmed by 4 bases and 2 bases, with 16 bases remaining between them. CDR3 region: CASSSSGFPNTDTQYF. CDR3 bases read: TGTGCCAGCAGCTCCTCCGGGTTTCCAAACACAGATACG. Supplemented by reference TRBV7-3 and TRBJ2-3, the full variable domain reads GAGVSQTPSNKVTEKGKYVELRCDPISGHTALYWYRQSLGQGPEFLIYFQGTGAADDSGLPNDRFFAVRPEGSVSTLKIQRTERGDSAVYLCASSSSGFPNTDTQYFGPGTRLTVL.

Notes on this clone: The CDR3 end falls 3 residues outside the read, so it is completed with the germline J gene. The chain couples TRBV4-1 to TRBJ2-7; D might be TRBD1 (6 bases). The CDR3 totals 17 residues. Germline CDR1 is MGHRA and CDR2 is YSYEKL. Trimming left V 0 bases short and J 0 bases short, with 15 bases between. CDR3 DNA, as far as it was read: TGCGCCAGCAGCCAAGATTTTCGGGACATCCCCTCCTACGAG. It specifies CASSQDFRDIPSYE. The CDR3, in full, reads CASSQDFRDIPSYEQYF.

Turning to this clone: The sequence runs out 3 residues before the end of the CDR3; the remainder is reconstructed from the germline J gene. The chain uses TRBV5-1 and TRBJ2-1; 13 bases align to TRBD2. CDR1 is SGHRS and CDR2 is YFSETQ in the germline V gene. Trimming took 4 bases from V and 7 from J; bases not matched to a gene: 14. This CDR3 is 18 amino acids long. The sequenced CDR3 bases are TGCGCCAGCAGCATGCGACTAGCGGGAGGTTTCGGTCTAAATGAG. The encoded protein is CASSMRLAGGFGLNE. From start to end, the CDR3 is CASSMRLAGGFGLNEQFF.

Comments on this clone: The CDR3 end lies 3 residues beyond the end of the read and is filled in from the germline J gene. The chain joins TRBV7-2 to TRBJ2-3; D is possibly TRBD1 (5 bases). Per germline, CDR1 SGHTA and CDR2 FQGNSA. CDR3 length: 15 residues. V was cut by 3 bases and J by 3 bases, with 13 bases left in between. The sequenced CDR3 bases are TGTGCCAGCAGCTTTAGCACAGGATGGACAGATACG. Its protein is CASSFSTGWTDT. The full CDR3 sequence reads CASSFSTGWTDTQYF.

With regard to this clone: From the germline J gene comes the end of the CDR3, since the read stops 3 residues before it. The chain combines TRBV7-2 with TRBJ2-2; no clear D. This CDR3 contains 15 residues. CDR1 is SGHTA and CDR2 is FQGNSA in the germline V gene. The sequenced CDR3 bases are TGTGCCAGCAGCTTAGCGGTGGCTGAGAATTCACCG. Amino acid sequence: CASSLAVAENSP. The whole CDR3 sequence is CASSLAVAENSPLFF.

As for this clone: Read coverage stops 3 residues before the CDR3 terminus; the germline J gene supplies the remainder. This chain uses TRBV20-1 with TRBJ2-6, with D maybe TRBD2 (5 bases). With 3 bases removed from V and 0 bases from J, the gap between germline ends came to 12 bases. The germline gives CDR1 DFQATT, CDR2 SNEGSKA (reference sequence). The length of the CDR3 is 16 residues. CDR3 DNA, as far as it was read: TGCAGTGCTAGGAACGGAGAGGGCTCTGGGGCCAACGTC. This encodes CSARNGEGSGANV. The whole CDR3 sequence reads CSARNGEGSGANVLTF.

Frequency places this clone as medium-sized. The CDR3 end is not reached by the read, which stops 3 residues before it; the germline J gene fills it in. This chain connects TRBV6-2 or TRBV6-3 to TRBJ2-1; 11 bases line up with TRBD2. Trimming cost V 0 bases and J 3 bases; bases outside gene matches: 1. Germline CDR1 is MNHEY and CDR2 is SVGEGT. The CDR3 length is 16 residues. Here the CDR3 reads CASSYSSGGGYNEQFF. The sequenced part of the CDR3 DNA is TGTGCCAGCAGTTACTCTAGCGGGGGGGGCTACAATGAG.

As concerns this clone: The read falls 3 residues short of the CDR3 end, and the missing part is taken from the germline J gene. This chain links TRBV5-1 with TRBJ2-7; 11 bases fit TRBD1. This CDR3 is built from 17 residues. Germline V gene lookup returns CDR1 SGHRS and CDR2 YFSETQ. V shed 1 base, J shed 3 bases, and the junction held 9 bases outside the gene matches. CDR3 protein: CASSLRGTGGTYYEQYF. CDR3 DNA (partial): TGCGCCAGCAGCTTGAGAGGGACAGGGGGGACTTACTACGAG.

On this clone itself: The read halts 3 residues ahead of the CDR3 end, with the missing end drawn from the germline J gene. The V and J genes are TRBV12-3 or TRBV12-4 and TRBJ1-3; unclear D gene. The CDR3 loop spans 13 amino acids. V was pared by 5 bases and J by 4 bases, with 9 bases between. Partial CDR3 DNA: TGTGCCAGCAGTCCGAATCGGGGAAACACC. Protein: CASSPNRGNT. The CDR3 in its entirety is CASSPNRGNTIYF.

About this clone: The read finishes 3 residues shy of the CDR3 end, and the germline J gene is used to complete it. This sequence joins TRBV20-1 and TRBJ1-5; D gene ambiguous. The germline CDR1 and CDR2 sequences are DFQATT and SNEGSKA (reference sequence). Trimming pared 4 bases from V and 5 bases from J, leaving 21 bases between. The CDR3 consists of 16 residues. The CDR3 sequence is CSAINPSTAGDQPQHF. The DNA read from the CDR3 is TGCAGTGCTATAAACCCCTCTACAGCGGGCGATCAGCCC.

Remarks on this clone: The read ends 3 residues before the CDR3 terminus; that terminus is restored from the germline J gene. The chain carries TRBV19 and TRBJ2-1; a possible D gene is TRBD1 (6 bases). The CDR3 is made up of 14 amino acids. Trimming took 7 bases from V and 7 from J, leaving 17 bases between them. Germline V gene sequence: CDR1 LNHDA, CDR2 SQIVND (reference sequence). The DNA read from the CDR3 is TGTGCCAGTACTCAGACAGGAACGGGGAATGAG. As protein: CASTQTGTGNE. The entire CDR3 is CASTQTGTGNEQFF.

About this clone itself: Read data end 3 residues before the CDR3 end; the end is taken from the germline J gene. The rearrangement uses TRBV6-1 and TRBJ2-3; D is unresolved. The CDR3 covers 13 residues. CDR1 MNHNS and CDR2 SASEGT come from the germline V gene. The sequenced part of the CDR3 DNA is TGTGCCAGCAGTGAAGACGCCTCCAGGACG. It translates to CASSEDASRT. The complete CDR3 sequence is CASSEDASRTQYF.

Worth noting for this clone: Read sequence stops 3 residues before the CDR3 end, and the germline J gene provides the missing end. V is TRBV5-1 and J is TRBJ2-1, with D unclear. V was shortened by 2 bases and J by 8 bases, with 11 bases between the two germline ends. The germline V gene encodes CDR1 SGHRS and CDR2 YFSETQ. The CDR3 extends over 13 amino acids. CDR3 DNA, as far as it was read: TGCGCCAGCAGCTTACCAGATCAGGATGAG. Translated: CASSLPDQDE. From start to end, the CDR3 is CASSLPDQDEQFF. Filled out from reference TRBV5-1 and TRBJ2-1, the complete variable domain reads KAGVTQTPRYLIKTRGQQVTLSCSPISGHRSVSWYQQTPGQGLQFLFEYFSETQRNKGNFPGRFSGRQFSNSRSEMNVSTLELGDSALYLCASSLPDQDEQFFGPGTRLTVL.

Turning to this clone: The read gets to within 3 residues of the CDR3 end, and the germline J gene fills in the rest. The chain employs TRBV11-3 and TRBJ2-2, with D possibly matching TRBD2 (6 bases). The CDR3 runs 13 residues. CDR1 and CDR2 from the germline V gene are SGHNT and YENEEA. The CDR3 DNA, read in part, is TGTGCCAGCAGCGTTACTTCGGGGGTTGAG. It encodes CASSVTSGVE. The entire CDR3 reads CASSVTSGVELFF.

To note about this clone: With the read ending 3 residues before the CDR3 end, the germline J gene is used to fill in that end. The chain joins TRBV5-6 to TRBJ2-4; TRBD2 matches at 9 bases. The CDR3 is 15 amino acids. The junction had 9 bases not matched to a gene; V was cut back by 3 bases and J by 8 bases. Per germline, CDR1 SGHDT and CDR2 YYEEEE. CDR3 DNA, as far as it was read: TGTGCCAGCAGCTCCGAGCGGGAGGCCGCTGACATT. Residues: CASSSEREAADI. The whole CDR3 sequence is CASSSEREAADIQYF. Filled out from reference TRBV5-6 and TRBJ2-4, the complete variable domain reads DAGVTQSPTHLIKTRGQQVTLRCSPKSGHDTVSWYQQALGQGPQFIFQYYEEEERQRGNFPDRFSGHQFPNYSSELNVNALLLGDSALYLCASSSEREAADIQYFGAGTRLSVL.

Regarding this clone: The read stops 3 residues short of the end of the CDR3; the missing end is completed from the germline J gene. This sequence joins TRBV7-2 and TRBJ2-2; TRBD1 agrees at 7 bases. CDR3 length: 15 residues. Germline CDR1 reads SGHTA; CDR2 reads FQGNSA. The CDR3 protein is CASSFLTGVGSPLFF. CDR3 DNA (partial): TGTGCCAGCAGCTTCCTAACAGGGGTCGGCTCACCG.

The CDR3 sequence: CASSPTGTTSGGAIGELFF. The covered CDR3 bases are TGCGCCAGCAGCCCCACCGGGACAACTAGCGGGGGGGCTATCGGGGAG. This rearrangement joins TRBV5-1 to TRBJ2-2; the match to TRBD2 covers 13 bases. The CDR3 end falls 3 residues outside the read, so it is completed with the germline J gene. J lost 7 bases, V lost 4 bases, and 16 bases had no gene match. The CDR3 has 19 amino acids. From germline, CDR1 is SGHRS and CDR2 YFSETQ.

Comments on this clone: The read is 3 residues too short to cover the CDR3 end, so that end is filled in from the germline J gene. The J gene is TRBJ1-6, the V gene TRBV20-1; TRBD1 is a possible D gene (5 bases). V was pared by 2 bases and J by 7 bases, with 12 bases between. CDR1 and CDR2 (germline): DFQATT, SNEGSKA (reference sequence). This CDR3 is built from 14 residues. The CDR3 loop is CSARSAGLNSPLHF. The sequenced CDR3 bases are TGCAGTGCTAGATCGGCAGGGTTGAATTCACCC.

In the case of this clone: The read stops 3 residues short of the end of the CDR3; the missing end is completed from the germline J gene. The V gene is TRBV14, the J gene TRBJ2-2; D remains unclear. V was pared by 2 bases and J by 1 base, with 8 bases between. CDR3 length: 15 amino acids. Per germline, CDR1 SGHDN and CDR2 FVKESK. The CDR3 here is CASSQFHLNTGELFF. The DNA read from the CDR3 is TGTGCCAGCAGCCAATTTCATTTGAACACCGGGGAG. The full variable domain, in which reference TRBV14 and TRBJ2-2 provide the parts outside the CDR3, is EAGVTQFPSHSVIEKGQTVTLRCDPISGHDNLYWYRRVMGKEIKFLLHFVKESKQDESGMPNNRFLAERTGGTYSTLKVQPAELEDSGVYFCASSQFHLNTGELFFGEGSRLTVL.